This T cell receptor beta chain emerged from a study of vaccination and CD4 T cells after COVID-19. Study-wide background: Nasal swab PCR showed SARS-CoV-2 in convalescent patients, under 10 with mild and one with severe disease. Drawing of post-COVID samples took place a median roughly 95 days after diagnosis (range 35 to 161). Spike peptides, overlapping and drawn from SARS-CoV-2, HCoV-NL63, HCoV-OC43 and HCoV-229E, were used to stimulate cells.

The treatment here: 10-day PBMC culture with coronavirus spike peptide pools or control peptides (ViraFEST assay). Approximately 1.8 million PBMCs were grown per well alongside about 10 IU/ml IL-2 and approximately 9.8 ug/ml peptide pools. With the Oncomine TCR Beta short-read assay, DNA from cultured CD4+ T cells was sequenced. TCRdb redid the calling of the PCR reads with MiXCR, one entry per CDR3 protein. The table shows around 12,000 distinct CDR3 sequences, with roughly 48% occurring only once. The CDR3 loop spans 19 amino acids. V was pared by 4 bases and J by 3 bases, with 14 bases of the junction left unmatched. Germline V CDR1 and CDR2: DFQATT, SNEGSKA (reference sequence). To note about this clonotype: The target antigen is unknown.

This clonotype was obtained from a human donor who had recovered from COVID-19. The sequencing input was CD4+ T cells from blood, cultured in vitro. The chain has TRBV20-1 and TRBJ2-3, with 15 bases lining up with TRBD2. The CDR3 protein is CSATTAGLAGGRGTDTQYF. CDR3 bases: TGCAGTGCTACAACCGCGGGACTAGCGGGGGGACGTGGTACAGATACGCAGTATTTT.